Presented here are 27 T cell receptor beta chains from one specimen sequenced in a study of OX40 agonist ivuxolimab in advanced cancers. Sequenced by immunoSEQ multiplex PCR; TCRdb stores in-frame clones only, minus some. This table has tens of thousands of clones, roughly four fifths appearing once. This material consisted of CD4+ or CD8+ T cells sorted from blood, taken in a trial of the OX40 agonist ivuxolimab. The receptor source for this set is an adult with an advanced solid tumor such as melanoma, head and neck, liver or kidney cancer.

The CDR3 DNA is TGTGCCAGCAGTGATTCCCGGGACTACACTAACTATGGCTACACCTTC. Amino acids: CASSDSRDYTNYGYTF. The chain links TRBV6-1 to TRBJ1-2, with D possibly being TRBD1 (5 bases). Germline assignment: CDR1 MNHNS and CDR2 SASEGT. The CDR3 sequence is 16 residues long. V was trimmed by 3 bases and J by 0 bases, leaving 14 bases between them.

The V gene is TRBV28, the J gene TRBJ2-2, with 8 bases lining up with TRBD1. CDR1 and CDR2 from the germline V gene are MDHEN and SYDVKM. CDR3 length: 16 amino acids. The ends lost 7 bases at V and 8 bases at J; junction bases unmatched: 15. In DNA form, the CDR3 reads TGTGCCAGCACCTTGGGGTGGACAGGGAGGAGTGGGGAGCTGTTTTTT. It codes for CASTLGWTGRSGELFF.

The CDR3 region is CASSPTGNTGELFF. For the CDR3, the DNA is TGCGCCAGCAGCCCCACAGGGAACACCGGGGAGCTGTTTTTT. The rearrangement links TRBV5-1 to TRBJ2-2; D might be TRBD1 (5 bases). The V gene lost 4 bases and the J gene lost 1 base, with 8 bases spanning the gap. This CDR3 has 14 amino acids. Germline V CDR1 and CDR2: SGHRS, YFSETQ.

The chain combines TRBV6-4 with TRBJ2-4, with 7 bases matching TRBD2. The ends lost 2 bases at V and 2 bases at J; junction bases unmatched: 3. Germline V gene lookup returns CDR1 MRHNA and CDR2 SNTAGT. There are 15 residues in the CDR3. CDR3 nucleotides: TGTGCCAGCAGTGACAGCGGGGACCCCAAAAACATTCAGTACTTC. This gives the protein CASSDSGDPKNIQYF.

The gene calls are TRBV9 and TRBJ2-5; weak D call: TRBD2 (6 bases). Trimming pared 0 bases from V and 5 bases from J, leaving 11 bases between. Germline V gene sequence: CDR1 SGDLS, CDR2 YYNGEE. The length of the CDR3 is 14 residues. This chain's CDR3 is CASSVEAGRETQYF. In nucleotides, the CDR3 is TGTGCCAGCAGCGTAGAGGCAGGGAGGGAGACCCAGTACTTC. Complete variable domain (other parts from reference TRBV9 and TRBJ2-5): DSGVTQTPKHLITATGQRVTLRCSPRSGDLSVYWYQQSLDQGLQFLIQYYNGEERAKGNILERFSAQQFPDLHSELNLSSLELGDSALYFCASSVEAGRETQYFGPGTRLLVL.

This clone has only one observation. The rearrangement uses TRBV5-4 and TRBJ1-6, with 8 positions matching TRBD1. Germline-derived CDR1 and CDR2 are SGHNT and YYREEE (reference sequence). The CDR3 is 16 residues long. J gave up 5 bases and V 0 bases, and 4 bases lay outside the gene matches. CDR3 amino acids: CASSLGGQGNNSPLHF. In DNA, the CDR3 is TGTGCCAGCAGCTTGGGAGGACAGGGTAATAATTCACCCCTCCACTTT.

The chain joins TRBV27 to TRBJ2-6, with 8 bases matching TRBD1. Germline V lookup: CDR1 MNHEY, CDR2 SMNVEV (reference sequence). The CDR3 has 17 amino acids. The V and J ends lost 1 base and 0 bases, in that order; junction bases with no gene match: 2. CDR3 DNA sequence: TGTGCCAGCAGTTTATGGGACAGGTTCTCTGGGGCCAACGTCCTGACTTTC. Its translation: CASSLWDRFSGANVLTF.

This clone is a singleton in its sample. The chain joins TRBV5-1 to TRBJ2-7, with unresolved D. Germline lookup yields CDR1 SGHRS and CDR2 YFSETQ. The CDR3 consists of 13 residues. The germline V and J ends were trimmed by 5 bases and 0 bases, with 9 bases remaining between them. CDR3 nucleotide sequence: TGCGCCAGCAGTACCGGGTCCTCCTACGAGCAGTACTTC. It specifies CASSTGSSYEQYF.

The CDR3: CASSPNGGNSPLHF. CDR3 nucleotides: TGTGCCAGCTCACCGAATGGGGGTAATTCACCCCTCCACTTT. The rearrangement uses TRBV18 and TRBJ1-6; D perhaps matches TRBD1 (5 bases). This CDR3 has 14 residues. With 3 bases removed from V and 6 bases from J, the gap between germline ends came to 9 bases. Germline values: CDR1 KGHSH, CDR2 LQKENI.

The chain uses TRBV2 and TRBJ2-1, with D tentatively TRBD1 (6 bases). The length of the CDR3 is 13 residues. Germline loops: CDR1 SNHLY, CDR2 FYNNEI. V dropped 7 bases and J dropped 5 bases, with 12 bases sitting between them. Here the CDR3 reads CASKRDRNNEQFF. The DNA of the CDR3 is TGTGCCAGCAAACGAGACAGGAACAATGAGCAGTTCTTC. The entire variable domain, with the rest obtained from reference TRBV2 and TRBJ2-1, is as follows: EPEVTQTPSHQVTQMGQEVILRCVPISNHLYFYWYRQILGQKVEFLVSFYNNEISEKSEIFDDQFSVERPDGSNFTLKIRSTKLEDSAMYFCASKRDRNNEQFFGPGTRLTVL.

The rearrangement uses TRBV6-9 and TRBJ2-5, with D perhaps matching TRBD1 or TRBD2 (5 bases each). Germline V gene data show CDR1 as MNHGY and CDR2 as SVAAGI. Trimming stripped 5 bases from V and 0 bases from J, with 13 bases between. The CDR3 has 15 residues. The CDR3 DNA reads TGTGCCAGCAGTGGGAGCCAGGGAAACCAAGAGACCCAGTACTTC. Translated: CASSGSQGNQETQYF.

This clone was seen once. The rearrangement joins TRBV5-1 to TRBJ2-7; no definite D call. The length of the CDR3 is 14 residues. The germline gives CDR1 SGHRS, CDR2 YFSETQ. V lost 4 bases and J 2 bases, leaving 13 bases between the germline ends. The CDR3 reads CASSPVGGTYEQYF. CDR3 in DNA: TGCGCCAGCAGCCCCGTTGGTGGGACCTACGAGCAGTACTTC.

This clone is a singleton in its sample. The chain recombines TRBV4-3 with TRBJ2-6, with D unresolved. The CDR3 consists of 16 residues. The V gene's germline CDR1 is LGHNA and CDR2 YSLEER. V gave up 1 base and J gave up 2 bases, with 9 bases separating them. The CDR3 nucleotides read TGCGCCAGCAGCCAAGGGAACCCGCCTGGGGCCAACGTCCTGACTTTC. Protein sequence: CASSQGNPPGANVLTF.

The chain couples TRBV11-2 to TRBJ2-1; 10 nucleotides agree with TRBD1. The CDR3 has 15 residues. Germline assignment: CDR1 SGHAT and CDR2 FQNNGV. J gave up 8 bases and V 3 bases, and 7 bases lay outside the gene matches. The CDR3 loop is CASSFWTGGLDEQFF. Here the CDR3 DNA reads TGTGCCAGCAGCTTCTGGACAGGGGGGTTAGATGAGCAGTTCTTC.

The chain recombines TRBV10-3 with TRBJ1-1, with 8 nucleotides matching TRBD1. The germline V gene encodes CDR1 ENHRY and CDR2 SYGVKD. CDR3 length: 14 amino acids. V shed 7 bases and J 5 bases; nucleotides not matched to a gene: 9. The CDR3 reads CAITPGGDLTEAFF. In nucleotides, the CDR3 is TGTGCCATCACCCCAGGGGGCGATTTAACTGAAGCTTTCTTT.

This chain joins TRBV19 and TRBJ1-5; D unresolved. V shed 4 bases and J shed 7 bases, with 8 bases lying between them. Germline loops: CDR1 LNHDA, CDR2 SQIVND (reference sequence). CDR3 length: 12 amino acids. The CDR3 loop is CASSNLEQPQHF. The CDR3 DNA follows: TGTGCCAGTAGTAATCTCGAACAGCCCCAGCATTTT.

Here the CDR3 DNA reads TGTGCCTGGAGTCGACAGGTCCAAGAGACCCAGTACTTC. Its protein product is CAWSRQVQETQYF. This chain links TRBV30 with TRBJ2-5; a possible D gene is TRBD1 (6 bases). The CDR3 runs 13 residues. The germline V gene encodes CDR1 GTSNPN and CDR2 SVGIG (reference sequence). Trimming took 2 bases from V and 1 from J, leaving 8 bases between them.

V and J are TRBV18 and TRBJ2-7; unclear D gene. This CDR3 is built from 15 residues. The germline gives CDR1 KGHSH, CDR2 LQKENI. V was pared by 3 bases and J by 6 bases, with 18 bases between. In DNA form, the CDR3 reads TGTGCCAGCTCACCGGGCAGCGTACGAGTTGGCGAGCAGTACTTC. Its translation is CASSPGSVRVGEQYF. The complete variable domain, with remaining parts taken from reference TRBV18 and TRBJ2-7, reads NAGVMQNPRHLVRRRGQEARLRCSPMKGHSHVYWYRQLPEEGLKFMVYLQKENIIDESGMPKERFSAEFPKEGPSILRIQQVVRGDSAAYFCASSPGSVRVGEQYFGPGTRLTVT.

J is TRBJ1-4 and V is TRBV7-2; D unclear. The CDR3 sequence is 14 residues long. From germline, CDR1 is SGHTA and CDR2 FQGNSA. V gave up 1 base and J gave up 0 bases, with 3 bases separating them. CDR3 residues: CASSLVPTNEKLFF. The CDR3 DNA is TGTGCCAGCAGCTTAGTCCCAACTAATGAAAAACTGTTTTTT.

The V gene is TRBV7-9, the J gene TRBJ1-2, with 8 bases lining up with TRBD1. There are 17 residues in the CDR3. Unmatched junction bases numbered 14, after V lost 1 base and J lost 7 bases. The germline gives CDR1 SEHNR, CDR2 FQNEAQ (reference sequence). In DNA, the CDR3 is TGTGCCAGCAGCTTAGATGTCGGGAGTTCAGGGGGCTTTGGCTACACCTTC. It yields the protein CASSLDVGSSGGFGYTF.

This chain connects TRBV10-2 to TRBJ1-1; tentative D call: TRBD1 (5 bases). The CDR3 contains 13 residues. Trimming stripped 6 bases from V and 7 bases from J, with 15 bases between. CDR1 WSHSY and CDR2 SAAADI come from the germline V gene. The CDR3 loop reads CASRNDRINEAFF. The CDR3 bases are TGCGCCAGCAGGAACGACAGAATCAATGAAGCTTTCTTT.

The chain is built from TRBV5-4 and TRBJ1-5; the match to TRBD1 covers 12 bases. The CDR3 length is 17 residues. CDR1 SGHNT and CDR2 YYREEE come from the germline V gene (reference sequence). V was pared by 2 bases and J by 7 bases, with 10 bases of the junction left unmatched. The CDR3 region is CASSFGGDRGRKQPQHF. The DNA for the CDR3 is TGTGCCAGCAGCTTTGGTGGGGACAGGGGGCGTAAGCAGCCCCAGCATTTT. The full variable domain, in which reference TRBV5-4 and TRBJ1-5 provide the parts outside the CDR3, is ETGVTQSPTHLIKTRGQQVTLRCSSQSGHNTVSWYQQALGQGPQFIFQYYREEENGRGNFPPRFSGLQFPNYSSELNVNALELDDSALYLCASSFGGDRGRKQPQHFGDGTRLSIL.

This chain uses TRBV6-6 with TRBJ2-2; D remains ambiguous. This CDR3 has 16 amino acids. Trimming cost V 0 bases and J 7 bases, with 15 bases left between them. Germline values: CDR1 MNHNY, CDR2 SVGAGI (reference sequence). CDR3 nucleotide sequence: TGTGCCAGCAGTTACTCGAAGGCCCCGACGGGCGGGGAGCTGTTTTTT. This translates into CASSYSKAPTGGELFF.

The chain is built from TRBV6-1 and TRBJ2-5; D remains ambiguous. The CDR3 has 14 residues. Germline loops: CDR1 MNHNS, CDR2 SASEGT. V was shortened by 3 bases and J by 1 base, with 9 bases between the two germline ends. Here the CDR3 DNA reads TGTGCCAGCAGTGATCCCAGCCTCCAAGAGACCCAGTACTTC. Translated, it gives CASSDPSLQETQYF.

The chain combines TRBV4-1 with TRBJ2-3; a possible D gene is TRBD2 (6 bases). From germline, CDR1 is MGHRA and CDR2 YSYEKL. V was trimmed by 4 bases and J by 0 bases, leaving 20 bases between them. The CDR3 consists of 18 residues. The CDR3 sequence: CASSPTGGSGSSTDTQYF. The CDR3 DNA sequence: TGCGCCAGCAGCCCAACCGGGGGTAGCGGCTCTAGCACAGATACGCAGTATTTT.

This sequence joins TRBV11-2 and TRBJ2-7; D is perhaps TRBD2 (6 bases). CDR3 size: 15 residues. Germline V CDR1 and CDR2: SGHAT, FQNNGV. Trimming stripped 0 bases from V and 6 bases from J, with 15 bases between. DNA for the CDR3: TGTGCCAGCAGCTTAGAGCTGTCGGGGGAATTCGAGCAGTACTTC. It specifies CASSLELSGEFEQYF.

Points on this clone: One junction end does not reproduce the germline sequence, and a read error may be involved. This chain links TRBV6-5 with TRBJ1-1; 7 bases agree with TRBD1. The CDR3 runs to 12 residues. CDR1 and CDR2 (germline): MNHEY, SVGAGI. CDR3 nucleotide sequence: TGTGCCAGCAGTTACGGGGACAGCGTCGTCCTCTTT. It is translated as CASSYGDSVVLF.